A single sample gave rise to the 6 T cell receptor beta chains below, sequenced in a study of blood T cell repertoires in COVID-19 (dated by TCRdb to 2018 to 2021). The library was made by the immunoSEQ multiplex PCR assay. In TCRdb, the immuneACCESS table is reduced to in-frame sequences with V and J assigned. These tables do not hold every clone; where another copy was compared, an unresolved V gene accounts for under half, and the others remain unexplained. This sample comprises about 120,000 clones, roughly 83% of them detected only once. Around 2% of the sample belongs to the ten largest clones. The sequencing sample was made of peripheral blood. These receptors all stem from a man aged 25-40 years with acute or convalescent COVID-19.

The chain combines TRBV6-6 with TRBJ2-3; D is ambiguous. The V gene lost 7 bases and the J gene lost 9 bases, with 17 bases spanning the gap. The CDR3 is 13 amino acids. CDR1 is MNHNY and CDR2 is SVGAGI in the germline V gene (reference sequence). The CDR3 loop reads CASTYPPSETQYF. The CDR3 nucleotides read TGTGCCAGCACCTACCCGCCTTCGGAGACGCAGTATTTT.

The CDR3 sequence is CASSQEQGSNYGYTF. CDR3 bases: TGCGCCAGCAGCCAAGAGCAGGGCTCTAACTATGGCTACACCTTC. The chain links TRBV4-3 to TRBJ1-2; D possibly corresponds to TRBD1 (5 bases). The CDR3 totals 15 residues. V lost 0 bases to trimming and J lost 0 bases, with 8 bases between them. Germline CDR1 LGHNA, CDR2 YSLEER.

This clone has just a few counts. V usage is TRBV6-6 and J usage is TRBJ1-1; D unresolved. This CDR3 region has 13 residues. Per germline, CDR1 MNHNY and CDR2 SVGAGI (reference sequence). With 4 bases removed from V and 8 bases from J, the gap between germline ends came to 14 bases. Here the CDR3 reads CASSSIMNNEAFF. CDR3 sequence (DNA): TGTGCCAGCAGTTCGATTATGAACAACGAAGCTTTCTTT.

This sequence joins TRBV6-5 and TRBJ1-4; D is perhaps TRBD1 (6 bases). From germline, CDR1 is MNHEY and CDR2 SVGAGI. V shed 11 bases and J shed 5 bases, with 15 bases lying between them. The CDR3 contains 13 residues. The CDR3 spells CAPRGGENEKLFF. In nucleotides, the CDR3 is TGTGCCCCAAGGGGGGGGGAAAATGAAAAACTGTTTTTT.

This chain uses TRBV29-1 with TRBJ2-3; D is ambiguous. Trimming pared 3 bases from V and 6 bases from J, leaving 10 bases between. CDR3 length: 12 residues. Germline V CDR1 and CDR2: SQVTM, ANQGSEA. CDR3 sequence reads: CSVERGEDTQYF. The CDR3 region has the DNA TGCAGCGTTGAGCGAGGAGAGGATACGCAGTATTTT.

The rearrangement links TRBV5-6 to TRBJ1-6; D unclear. CDR3 size: 13 residues. Germline values: CDR1 SGHDT, CDR2 YYEEEE. The V and J ends lost 1 base and 14 bases respectively, with 13 bases between them. The CDR3 loop reads CASSLISEMALHF. DNA of the CDR3: TGTGCCAGCAGCTTGATTTCGGAGATGGCCCTCCACTTT.